Listed here are 18 T cell receptor beta chains from one sample, sequenced in a study of T cell repertoires in cytomegalovirus infection. MiXCR was run by TCRdb on the reads, yielding one entry per CDR3 protein. The sample holds some 130,000 distinct CDR3 sequences; over 25% are singletons and the top ten take 45% to 60%. These receptors' targets are unknown. The sample here was CD8+ T cells from cultured PBMCs, taken from culture after CMV antigen stimulation. The receptors shown here come from a human donor in good health (CMV status not recorded). Some clones in this sample may be carry-over from other donors' samples.

This clonotype was picked up a small number of times. J is TRBJ2-1 and V is TRBV5-6; D ambiguous. The germline V and J ends were trimmed by 4 bases and 7 bases, with 18 bases remaining between them. Germline-derived CDR1 and CDR2 are SGHDT and YYEEEE. The CDR3 runs 15 residues. CDR3 DNA: TGTGCCAGCAGCCCTCCTTGGTCGGGTACTAATGAGCAGTTCTTC. It codes for CASSPPWSGTNEQFF.

This clonotype was picked up many times. V and J are TRBV6-5 and TRBJ1-1, with TRBD1 matching over 7 bases. After removal of 4 bases from V and 4 bases from J, the junction contained 6 bases not matched to a gene. This CDR3 region has 14 residues. The germline V gene has CDR1 MNHEY and CDR2 SVGAGI. CDR3 loop: CASSSGGLGTEAFF. The CDR3 region has the DNA TGTGCCAGCAGTTCAGGGGGACTTGGCACTGAAGCTTTCTTT.

This chain links TRBV5-1 with TRBJ1-1; D might be TRBD1 (5 bases). Trimming stripped 2 bases from V and 6 bases from J, with 14 bases between. CDR1 and CDR2 from the germline V gene are SGHRS and YFSETQ. The CDR3 has 14 amino acids. CDR3 coding DNA: TGCGCCAGCAGCTTTAACCCAGGGTTGGCTGAAGCTTTCTTT. This gives the protein CASSFNPGLAEAFF.

This chain joins TRBV28 and TRBJ1-5; possible D gene TRBD1, 5 bases. Germline CDR1 is MDHEN and CDR2 is SYDVKM. The CDR3 length is 14 residues. The ends were cut back, 5 bases at V and 5 bases at J, with 13 bases in the middle. CDR3 nucleotide sequence: TGTGCCAGCAGTGGGGGGGAAAGTCATCAGCCCCAGCATTTT. Its protein product is CASSGGESHQPQHF.

This clonotype was counted a few times. This chain joins TRBV19 and TRBJ2-1, with D perhaps TRBD2 (6 bases). V was cut by 5 bases and J by 10 bases, with 15 bases left in between. Germline values: CDR1 LNHDA, CDR2 SQIVND (reference sequence). The CDR3 has 13 amino acids. DNA for the CDR3: TGTGCCAGTAGTCATTCGTCGGGGGTCGAGCAGTTCTTC. This gives the protein CASSHSSGVEQFF. Full variable domain (remainder filled in from reference TRBV19 and TRBJ2-1): DGGITQSPKYLFRKEGQNVTLSCEQNLNHDAMYWYRQDPGQGLRLIYYSQIVNDFQKGDIAEGYSVSREKKESFPLTVTSAQKNPTAFYLCASSHSSGVEQFFGPGTRLTVL.

This clonotype was detected many times. V gene TRBV6-1 combines with J gene TRBJ1-5, with a weak D call TRBD1 (6 bases). This CDR3 comprises 17 residues. The ends were cut back, 5 bases at V and 0 bases at J, with 17 bases in the middle. CDR1 MNHNS and CDR2 SASEGT come from the germline V gene. The CDR3 sequence is CASSPTGFGDSNQPQHF. In DNA form, the CDR3 reads TGTGCCAGCAGTCCAACAGGGTTCGGGGATAGCAATCAGCCCCAGCATTTT.

This clonotype has ten or more counts. This chain uses TRBV7-8 with TRBJ1-4; D remains unclear. The CDR3 spans 14 residues. Germline CDR1 is SGHVS and CDR2 is FQNEAQ. The germline V and J ends were trimmed by 1 base and 5 bases, with 8 bases remaining between them. CDR3 DNA: TGTGCCAGCAGCTTAGGGCTCTGGAATGAAAAACTGTTTTTT. This translates into CASSLGLWNEKLFF.

This clonotype was seen ten or more times. CDR3 in DNA: TGTGCCAGCACCGGCAGCTCCTACGAGCAGTACTTC. This codes for CASTGSSYEQYF. The chain couples TRBV7-2 to TRBJ2-7; no clear D gene. Germline CDR1 reads SGHTA; CDR2 reads FQGNSA. The CDR3 covers 12 residues. V lost 7 bases to trimming and J lost 0 bases, with 7 bases between them. The complete variable domain, with remaining parts taken from reference TRBV7-2 and TRBJ2-7, reads GAGVSQSPSNKVTEKGKDVELRCDPISGHTALYWYRQSLGQGLEFLIYFQGNSAPDKSGLPSDRFSAERTGGSVSTLTIQRTQQEDSAVYLCASTGSSYEQYFGPGTRLTVT.

The rearrangement links TRBV9 to TRBJ2-5; maybe TRBD1 (6 bases). The CDR3 covers 14 residues. V lost 0 bases and J lost 5, with 11 bases in between. CDR1 and CDR2 from the germline V gene are SGDLS and YYNGEE. CDR3 DNA: TGTGCCAGCAGCGTAGGGGGGCGAGGCGAGACCCAGTACTTC. Translation gives CASSVGGRGETQYF.

The chain employs TRBV2 and TRBJ1-2; TRBD1 matches 8 bases. The V and J ends lost 3 bases and 2 bases, in that order; junction bases with no gene match: 5. Germline V gives CDR1 SNHLY, CDR2 FYNNEI. This CDR3 region has 15 residues. This chain's CDR3 is CASSDGQGANYGYTF. For the CDR3, the DNA is TGTGCCAGCAGTGATGGGCAGGGGGCGAACTATGGCTACACCTTC.

The chain uses TRBV27 and TRBJ2-6; D is undetermined. This CDR3 is 16 amino acids long. V was clipped by 0 bases and J by 2 bases, with 8 bases between them. Germline lookup yields CDR1 MNHEY and CDR2 SMNVEV (reference sequence). The CDR3 DNA sequence: TGTGCCAGCAGTTTATCGGGCGTAGCTGGGGCCAACGTCCTGACTTTC. Translated: CASSLSGVAGANVLTF.

The chain is built from TRBV19 and TRBJ1-6; D possibly corresponds to TRBD1 (5 bases). Germline loops: CDR1 LNHDA, CDR2 SQIVND (reference sequence). Trimming pared 10 bases from V and 9 bases from J, leaving 16 bases between. This CDR3 is 13 amino acids long. CDR3 residues: CATSGTRGSPLHF. CDR3 sequence (DNA): TGTGCCACCTCCGGGACCCGGGGTTCACCCCTCCACTTT.

This sequence joins TRBV12-3 or TRBV12-4 and TRBJ2-1; no reliable D call. The CDR3 runs to 11 residues. V gave up 8 bases and J gave up 8 bases, with 10 bases separating them. The CDR3 DNA sequence: TGTGCCAGCCGCCTCGGTCATGAGCAGTTCTTC. Its protein product is CASRLGHEQFF.

The rearrangement uses TRBV2 and TRBJ1-5; the D gene is possibly TRBD1 (5 bases). The CDR3 is 15 amino acids. The V end was cut by 3 bases, the J end by 0 bases, with 9 bases between. CDR1 and CDR2 from the germline V gene are SNHLY and FYNNEI. CDR3 in amino acids: CASSDRQHSNQPQHF. The CDR3 DNA reads as TGTGCCAGCAGTGATAGACAGCATAGCAATCAGCCCCAGCATTTT.

This chain joins TRBV5-1 and TRBJ2-3; the D gene is possibly TRBD1 (6 bases). The germline V gene has CDR1 SGHRS and CDR2 YFSETQ. CDR3 length: 14 residues. Trimming left V 7 bases short and J 0 bases short, with 12 bases between. CDR3 coding DNA: TGCGCCAGCTGGACAGAAGCTAGCACAGATACGCAGTATTTT. Translating it yields CASWTEASTDTQYF.

The rearrangement joins TRBV6-8 to TRBJ2-5, with D possibly being TRBD1 or TRBD2 (5 bases each). CDR1 MNHGY and CDR2 SAAAGT come from the germline V gene. The CDR3 is 17 residues long. Trimming left V 2 bases short and J 4 bases short, with 20 bases between. CDR3 nucleotides: TGTGCCAGCAGTTACCGTGACCCGGGACCTGGAGGAGAGACCCAGTACTTC. Amino acid sequence: CASSYRDPGPGGETQYF.

In its sample, this clonotype was seen many times. This chain uses TRBV6-2 or TRBV6-3 with TRBJ2-7; TRBD2 is a possible D gene (5 bases). V was trimmed by 2 bases and J by 0 bases, leaving 17 bases between them. The CDR3 sequence is 17 residues long. Germline V gene sequence: CDR1 MNHEY, CDR2 SVGEGT. CDR3 region: CASSYDCEGPSSYEQYF. DNA for the CDR3: TGTGCCAGCAGTTACGATTGCGAGGGCCCCAGCTCCTACGAGCAGTACTTC.

V and J are TRBV6-6 and TRBJ2-3, with D unresolved. The CDR3 runs to 13 residues. Germline V gene sequence: CDR1 MNHNY, CDR2 SVGAGI (reference sequence). V lost 8 bases, J lost 0 bases, and 9 bases lay in between. The CDR3 protein is CASFDPSTDTQYF. CDR3 DNA sequence: TGTGCCAGCTTCGATCCTAGCACAGATACGCAGTATTTT.